This is a list of T cell receptor beta chains from one sample in a study of early T cells in non-severe SARS-CoV-2 infection. TCRdb processed the 5' RACE reads anew with MiXCR; each CDR3 protein has one entry. The sample contains 60,000 to 70,000 distinct CDR3 sequences, around 9% of which appear only once. Sequences were obtained from whole blood. Receptor source: an adult who was a healthcare worker with PCR-confirmed SARS-CoV-2 infection or an uninfected control (not recorded which). CDR3s include the opening cysteine and the closing phenylalanine or tryptophan. D genes are given only for firm matches. Some rows have no size entry. The others give once, few or many, or a class for an expanded clone.

v_call	clone_size	d_call	j_call	cdr3_aa	cdr3_nt
TRBV12-3/TRBV12-4	many	TRBD1	TRBJ2-7	CASSLGTGVSYEQYF	TGTGCCAGCAGCCTAGGGACAGGGGTATCCTACGAGCAGTACTTC
TRBV7-6	-	TRBD2	TRBJ2-1	CASSEPSGRATEQFF	TGTGCCAGCAGCGAACCTAGCGGGAGGGCGACTGAGCAGTTCTTC
TRBV7-8	few	-	TRBJ2-3	CASTSSESTDTQYF	TGTGCCAGCACCTCTAGCGAAAGCACAGATACGCAGTATTTT
TRBV19	few	-	TRBJ2-3	CASSMTGHRYTQYF	TGTGCCAGTAGTATGACAGGACACCGATATACGCAGTATTTT
TRBV20-1	many	TRBD1	TRBJ2-7	CSARDWQRQGTYEQYF	TGCAGTGCTAGAGATTGGCAGAGACAGGGCACCTACGAGCAGTACTTC
TRBV5-1	once	TRBD1	TRBJ2-6	CASSLGTGGSGANVLTF	TGCGCCAGCAGCCTGGGGACAGGGGGCTCTGGGGCCAACGTCCTGACTTTC
TRBV4-3	-	-	TRBJ2-1	CASSQDRNNEQFF	TGCGCCAGCAGCCAAGACCGAAATAATGAGCAGTTCTTC
TRBV20-1	-	TRBD1	TRBJ1-2	CSAPTAGQGIENYYGYTF	TGCAGTGCACCCACGGCGGGACAGGGGATTGAAAACTACTATGGCTACACCTTC
TRBV5-1	many	TRBD2	TRBJ2-5	CASSPGTSGMETQYF	TGCGCCAGCAGCCCCGGGACTAGCGGGATGGAGACCCAGTACTTC
TRBV7-9	many	-	TRBJ1-1	CASSLSTEAFF	TGTGCCAGCAGCTTAAGCACTGAAGCTTTCTTT
TRBV5-4	few	TRBD2	TRBJ2-1	CASSLWAGGPLNEQFF	TGTGCCAGCAGCTTGTGGGCGGGAGGGCCCCTCAATGAGCAGTTCTTC
TRBV9	few	TRBD1	TRBJ2-7	CASSPDREPYEQYF	TGTGCCAGCAGCCCGGACAGGGAGCCCTACGAGCAGTACTTC
TRBV5-4	-	-	TRBJ2-7	CASSSQVAVSYEQYF	TGTGCCAGCAGCTCCCAGGTGGCGGTCTCCTACGAGCAGTACTTC
TRBV15	-	-	TRBJ2-1	CATSRDLRTEQFF	TGTGCCACCAGCAGAGATCTGAGGACAGAGCAGTTCTTC
TRBV19	few	-	TRBJ2-3	CASSLTALTDTQYF	TGTGCCAGTAGTCTGACAGCTCTCACAGATACGCAGTATTTT
TRBV28	few	-	TRBJ1-6	CASSLEARALHF	TGTGCCAGCAGTTTAGAGGCCCGGGCCCTCCACTTT
TRBV6-1	many	-	TRBJ2-1	CASSELKGYNEQFF	TGTGCCAGCAGTGAGTTAAAGGGATACAATGAGCAGTTCTTC
TRBV30	many	TRBD1	TRBJ1-2	CACPGQPYGYTF	TGTGCCTGCCCGGGACAGCCTTATGGCTACACCTTC
TRBV29-1	few	-	TRBJ2-3	CSVERGADTQYF	TGCAGCGTTGAACGCGGGGCCGATACGCAGTATTTT
TRBV27	-	-	TRBJ1-5	CASSPAGGSGNQPQHF	TGTGCCAGCAGTCCCGCCGGGGGGTCGGGCAATCAGCCCCAGCATTTT
TRBV7-6	-	-	TRBJ1-6	CASSLELSSPLHF	TGTGCCAGCAGCTTAGAATTGAGTTCACCCCTCCACTTT
TRBV7-2	few	-	TRBJ2-7	CASSSGLIAYEQYF	TGTGCCAGCAGCTCCGGACTGATCGCCTACGAGCAGTACTTC
TRBV29-1	many	-	TRBJ2-7	CSVVADAYEQYF	TGCAGCGTTGTGGCGGACGCCTACGAGCAGTACTTC
TRBV9	few	-	TRBJ1-1	CASSPEGGSAFF	TGTGCCAGCAGCCCGGAGGGGGGTAGTGCTTTCTTT
TRBV5-5	few	TRBD1	TRBJ2-1	CASSPDRGSYNEQFF	TGTGCCAGCAGCCCGGACAGGGGTTCCTACAATGAGCAGTTCTTC
TRBV7-9	many	-	TRBJ2-5	CASSRDHETQYF	TGTGCCAGCAGCAGGGACCACGAGACCCAGTACTTC
TRBV29-1	many	TRBD1	TRBJ2-7	CSVRDSLNRGQYF	TGCAGCGTCCGGGACAGCCTAAATAGGGGGCAGTACTTC
TRBV6-1	-	-	TRBJ1-1	CASSPLPPLEAFF	TGTGCCAGCAGTCCCCTTCCGCCCCTTGAAGCTTTCTTT
TRBV11-1	few	-	TRBJ2-5	CASSHRVEEETQYF	TGTGCCAGCAGCCACAGGGTCGAAGAAGAGACCCAGTACTTC
TRBV6-6	few	TRBD1	TRBJ2-5	CASNLQGRQETQYF	TGTGCCAGCAACCTACAGGGGCGACAAGAGACCCAGTACTTC
TRBV20-1	few	-	TRBJ2-7	CSASSPRVAYEQYF	TGCAGTGCTAGCTCCCCGCGGGTTGCCTACGAGCAGTACTTC
TRBV7-8	-	-	TRBJ2-7	CASSPLTAFFEQYF	TGTGCCAGCAGCCCGCTGACAGCCTTCTTTGAGCAGTACTTC
TRBV5-1	few	-	TRBJ1-1	CASSLGAPVNTEAFF	TGCGCCAGCAGCTTGGGAGCCCCGGTGAACACTGAAGCTTTCTTT
TRBV4-1	many	-	TRBJ1-2	CASSQGQFYGYTF	TGCGCCAGCAGCCAAGGACAGTTCTATGGCTACACCTTC
TRBV20-1	once	-	TRBJ2-2	CSARTAANTGELFF	TGCAGTGCTAGGACGGCTGCGAACACCGGGGAGCTGTTTTTT
TRBV7-8	many	TRBD2	TRBJ2-1	CASSLTAGTTNEQFF	TGTGCCAGCAGCCTAACGGCAGGGACTACCAATGAGCAGTTCTTC
TRBV5-1	many	TRBD1	TRBJ2-5	CASSPWTGETQYF	TGCGCCAGCAGCCCCTGGACAGGGGAGACCCAGTACTTC
TRBV7-7	few	TRBD1	TRBJ2-1	CASSLGTGGHNEQFF	TGTGCCAGCAGCTTAGGGACAGGGGGCCACAATGAGCAGTTCTTC
TRBV7-9	many	TRBD1	TRBJ2-1	CASMPLWTGSSYNEQFF	TGTGCCAGCATGCCCCTATGGACAGGCAGCTCCTACAATGAGCAGTTCTTC
TRBV7-9	medium-sized	-	TRBJ1-5	CASSLDNQPQHF	TGTGCCAGCAGCTTGGATAATCAGCCCCAGCATTTT
TRBV6-5	once	-	TRBJ1-4	CASSYGPSDATNEKLFF	TGTGCCAGCAGTTACGGCCCCAGCGATGCAACTAATGAAAAACTGTTTTTT